The source of this T cell receptor (beta chain) is a study of human T cells and chemical hapten exposure. Study in general: Sensitization was performed using 2% DPC on a roughly 2 cm by roughly 2 cm upper inner arm skin site.

In the original workflow: Ranging from about 20,000 to 700,000, TCR counts per sample had a median value of 95,638. TCRdb analysed the RACE reads with MiXCR anew, one entry per CDR3 protein. The V and J calls shown here were made by TCRdb, not taken from the authors' results. Altogether about 74,000 distinct CDR3 sequences are present, approximately 32% being singletons, with the ten largest covering more than 7%. This CDR3 is 13 amino acids long. The ends were cut back, 3 bases at V and 7 bases at J, with 10 bases in the middle. Per the germline V gene, CDR1 is LNHDA and CDR2 is SQIVND (reference sequence). Time point specified: patch test 1, 2 weeks after DPC sensitization. Treatment of the sample: therapeutic diphenylcyclopropenone sensitization with weekly scalp DPC.

Here the sequenced sample was whole blood, taken in connection with sensitization to the hapten diphenylcyclopropenone (DPC). This sequence originates from a man aged 35-49 years with alopecia areata. Some clones in this sample may be carry-over from other donors' samples. The V call is TRBV19, the J call TRBJ1-5; D not resolved. CDR3 in amino acids: CASSMGSAQPQHF. DNA of the CDR3: TGTGCCAGTAGTATGGGGTCTGCGCAGCCCCAGCATTTT.